Presented here are 19 T cell receptor beta chains from one specimen sequenced in a study of shared clonotypes between healthy human individuals. The data were produced by immunoSEQ multiplex PCR, yet TCRdb's version contains in-frame clones alone and is incomplete. This sample has 2 million to 3 million clones, with approximately 93% found just once. Source material: naive CD4+ T cells from PBMCs. As to subset: CD45RA+ positively selected. These receptors were collected from a man between 18 and 29 years old in good health. Some clones in this sample may be carry-over from other donors' samples.

The gene calls are TRBV7-3 and TRBJ2-2; no clear D gene. V was trimmed by 7 bases and J by 0 bases, leaving 9 bases between them. The CDR3 totals 14 residues. Germline CDR1 is SGHTA and CDR2 is FQGTGA. This chain's CDR3 is CASKWAANTGELFF. CDR3 coding DNA: TGTGCCAGCAAATGGGCCGCGAACACCGGGGAGCTGTTTTTT.

The chain links TRBV2 to TRBJ1-1, with a tentative D call TRBD1 (5 bases). CDR3 size: 14 residues. The germline V gene encodes CDR1 SNHLY and CDR2 FYNNEI. V lost 5 bases, J lost 1 base, and 11 bases lay in between. CDR3: CASSRDRSNTEAFF. CDR3 nucleotide sequence: TGTGCCAGCAGTCGGGACCGCTCGAACACTGAAGCTTTCTTT.

The V call is TRBV5-1, the J call TRBJ1-4, with TRBD1 matching over 7 bases. Unmatched junction bases numbered 14, after V lost 4 bases and J lost 8 bases. This CDR3 is 16 amino acids long. CDR1 SGHRS and CDR2 YFSETQ come from the germline V gene. The CDR3 loop is CASSGGTVGLGEKLFF. In DNA form, the CDR3 reads TGCGCCAGCAGCGGGGGGACAGTTGGATTAGGGGAAAAACTGTTTTTT.

The rearrangement joins TRBV30 to TRBJ2-3; TRBD2 aligns across 9 bases. CDR1 and CDR2 (germline): GTSNPN, SVGIG (reference sequence). CDR3 length: 15 residues. V lost 3 bases and J lost 0; bases outside the gene matches: 4. CDR3 residues: CAWREGLASTDTQYF. The CDR3 DNA follows: TGTGCCTGGAGAGAGGGACTAGCCAGCACAGATACGCAGTATTTT.

This rearrangement joins TRBV11-3 to TRBJ2-7; a possible D gene is TRBD1 (6 bases). CDR1 is SGHNT, CDR2 YENEEA, per germline. Trimming cost V 1 base and J 3 bases, with 10 bases left between them. The CDR3 sequence is 14 residues long. CDR3 DNA sequence: TGTGCCAGCAGCTTAGGTGGGGACAACTACGAGCAGTACTTC. Translation: CASSLGGDNYEQYF.

This chain joins TRBV7-7 and TRBJ2-5; 9 positions match TRBD1. Germline V gene sequence: CDR1 SSHAT, CDR2 FNYEAQ (reference sequence). The CDR3 covers 13 residues. V was clipped by 5 bases and J by 5 bases; unmatched bases: 3. CDR3 nucleotides: TGTGCCAGCAGCCGGACAGGGGACGAGACCCAGTACTTC. It yields the protein CASSRTGDETQYF.

The chain recombines TRBV5-4 with TRBJ2-3, with 7 nucleotides matching TRBD2. Germline CDR1 reads SGHNT; CDR2 reads YYREEE (reference sequence). The CDR3 length is 14 residues. V shed 0 bases and J 7 bases; nucleotides not matched to a gene: 5. CDR3 nucleotide sequence: TGTGCCAGCAGCTTGGCGGGCGGGAGAAATACGCAGTATTTT. It translates to CASSLAGGRNTQYF.

The chain uses TRBV30 and TRBJ2-1; 10 bases agree with TRBD2. Germline V lookup: CDR1 GTSNPN, CDR2 SVGIG (reference sequence). The ends lost 8 bases at V and 5 bases at J; junction bases unmatched: 6. CDR3 length equals 13 residues. CDR3 bases: TGTGCCGGGCTACTAGCGGGGAACAATGAGCAGTTCTTC. Translating it yields CAGLLAGNNEQFF.

The J gene is TRBJ2-1, the V gene TRBV7-3; 9 bases align to TRBD2. V lost 2 bases, J lost 3 bases, and 2 bases stayed unmatched. In germline, CDR1 is SGHTA, CDR2 FQGTGA. This CDR3 region has 15 residues. The CDR3 spells CASSLRGRVYNEQFF. The CDR3 DNA reads TGTGCCAGCAGCTTACGCGGGAGGGTCTACAATGAGCAGTTCTTC. Complete variable domain (other parts from reference TRBV7-3 and TRBJ2-1): GAGVSQTPSNKVTEKGKYVELRCDPISGHTALYWYRQSLGQGPEFLIYFQGTGAADDSGLPNDRFFAVRPEGSVSTLKIQRTERGDSAVYLCASSLRGRVYNEQFFGPGTRLTVL.

The chain employs TRBV6-1 and TRBJ2-7, with 8 bases lining up with TRBD1. CDR1 and CDR2 (germline): MNHNS, SASEGT. V was pared by 2 bases and J by 2 bases, with 8 bases of the junction left unmatched. This CDR3 has 16 residues. The CDR3 sequence is CASSEPPAGGPYEQYF. For the CDR3, the DNA is TGTGCCAGCAGTGAACCCCCGGCAGGGGGCCCCTACGAGCAGTACTTC.

V gene TRBV28 combines with J gene TRBJ2-7, with 7 bases lining up with TRBD2. V was clipped by 6 bases and J by 4 bases; unmatched bases: 9. CDR1 and CDR2 (germline): MDHEN, SYDVKM. The CDR3 consists of 14 residues. The CDR3 DNA reads as TGTGCCAGCAGCGCCGTTGGGGGGGTATACGAGCAGTACTTC. Amino acid sequence: CASSAVGGVYEQYF. Filled out from reference TRBV28 and TRBJ2-7, the complete variable domain reads DVKVTQSSRYLVKRTGEKVFLECVQDMDHENMFWYRQDPGLGLRLIYFSYDVKMKEKGDIPEGYSVSREKKERFSLILESASTNQTSMYLCASSAVGGVYEQYFGPGTRLTVT.

Regarding this clone: Other DNA sequences within the sample encode an identical CDR3. The chain couples TRBV19 to TRBJ2-7; D not resolved. With 2 bases removed from V and 3 bases from J, the gap between germline ends came to 2 bases. CDR1 is LNHDA and CDR2 is SQIVND in the germline V gene (reference sequence). The CDR3 spans 11 residues. For the CDR3, the DNA is TGTGCCAGTAGTATAAACTACGAGCAGTACTTC. It translates to CASSINYEQYF.

As regards this clone: Other nucleotide sequences from this sample produce the same CDR3. The CDR3 reads CASSLGSGGNTEAFF. CDR3 nucleotide sequence: TGCGCCAGCAGCCTGGGGTCAGGGGGGAACACTGAAGCTTTCTTT. The rearrangement joins TRBV5-1 to TRBJ1-1; the match to TRBD1 covers 7 bases. Germline lookup yields CDR1 SGHRS and CDR2 YFSETQ. The CDR3 covers 15 residues. V shed 4 bases and J 1 base; nucleotides not matched to a gene: 7.

This clone was seen just once. The chain links TRBV5-1 to TRBJ1-1, with 7 bases fitting TRBD1. The V and J ends lost 3 bases and 4 bases, in that order; junction bases with no gene match: 9. Germline CDR1 and CDR2: SGHRS and YFSETQ. The CDR3 contains 15 residues. The CDR3: CASSWGDRTGTEAFF. The CDR3 DNA is TGCGCCAGCAGCTGGGGGGACAGAACTGGCACTGAAGCTTTCTTT. Full variable domain (rest looked up from reference TRBV5-1 and TRBJ1-1): KAGVTQTPRYLIKTRGQQVTLSCSPISGHRSVSWYQQTPGQGLQFLFEYFSETQRNKGNFPGRFSGRQFSNSRSEMNVSTLELGDSALYLCASSWGDRTGTEAFFGQGTRLTVV.

The V call is TRBV28, the J call TRBJ1-2; D may be TRBD1 (6 bases). The CDR3 spans 13 residues. Germline CDR1 is MDHEN and CDR2 is SYDVKM. V dropped 3 bases and J dropped 4 bases, with 9 bases sitting between them. The CDR3 DNA is TGTGCCAGCAGTTTGGCACAGGGCTATGGCTACACCTTC. Encoded protein: CASSLAQGYGYTF.

This sequence joins TRBV25-1 and TRBJ2-7; TRBD1 agrees at 12 bases. V lost 1 base, J lost 2 bases, and 9 bases stayed unmatched. The CDR3 has 18 residues. Germline lookup yields CDR1 MGHDK and CDR2 SYGVNS. The CDR3 here is CASSEFPGQGAHPYEQYF. CDR3 sequence (DNA): TGTGCCAGCAGTGAATTCCCGGGACAGGGGGCGCATCCCTACGAGCAGTACTTC.

This chain connects TRBV27 to TRBJ2-7, with 7 nucleotides matching TRBD2. Germline-derived CDR1 and CDR2 are MNHEY and SMNVEV (reference sequence). Unmatched junction bases numbered 4, after V lost 5 bases and J lost 3 bases. The CDR3 length is 13 residues. Here the CDR3 reads CASSPRGGYEQYF. The CDR3 DNA is TGTGCCAGCAGTCCCCGCGGGGGCTACGAGCAGTACTTC.

In nucleotides, the CDR3 is TGCAGCGCTCCGACAGGGCTTACCGGCTCTGGGGCCAACGTCCTGACTTTC. As protein: CSAPTGLTGSGANVLTF. The rearrangement uses TRBV29-1 and TRBJ2-6, with 7 bases lining up with TRBD1. Losses at the gene ends were 7 bases for V and 0 bases for J; bases not matched to a gene: 12. Germline-derived CDR1 and CDR2 are SQVTM and ANQGSEA. This CDR3 contains 17 residues.

This chain uses TRBV9 with TRBJ1-2, with 10 bases matching TRBD1. V lost 0 bases and J lost 4; bases outside the gene matches: 9. The germline CDR1 and CDR2 sequences are SGDLS and YYNGEE. The CDR3 covers 17 residues. The CDR3: CASSVGTGGRPPYGYTF. Written as DNA, the CDR3 is TGTGCCAGCAGCGTAGGGACAGGGGGAAGGCCCCCCTATGGCTACACCTTC.